The sequence of this TCR beta chain was determined in a study of lymphopenia after photon versus proton radiotherapy. Some clones are missing from TCRdb's copy, which holds only in-frame ones; the method was immunoSEQ multiplex PCR. The sample holds approximately 80,000 clones, over 70% seen once. The CDR3 extends over 16 amino acids. The V end lost 6 bases, the J end lost 4 bases, and 23 bases lay between the germline ends. Germline lookup yields CDR1 SGHDT and CDR2 YYEEEE. Sequencing was performed on peripheral blood, taken from a patient treated with proton-based radiotherapy. This sequence was found in a man in his 60s with pancreatic cancer. V is TRBV5-6 and J is TRBJ2-7; tentative D call: TRBD1 (5 bases). The CDR3 is CASTQTGSGKGYEQYF. The DNA for the CDR3 is TGTGCCAGCACCCAGACTGGCTCAGGGAAGGGGTACGAGCAGTACTTC.